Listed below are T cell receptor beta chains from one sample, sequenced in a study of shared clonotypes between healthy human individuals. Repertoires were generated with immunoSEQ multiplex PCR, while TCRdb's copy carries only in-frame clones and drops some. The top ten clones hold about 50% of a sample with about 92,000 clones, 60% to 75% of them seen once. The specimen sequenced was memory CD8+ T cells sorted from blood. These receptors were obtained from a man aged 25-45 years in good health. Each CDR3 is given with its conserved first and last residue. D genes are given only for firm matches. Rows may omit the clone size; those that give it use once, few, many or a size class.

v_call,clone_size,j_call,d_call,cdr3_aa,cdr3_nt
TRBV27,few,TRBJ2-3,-,CASFRGSTDTQYF,TGTGCCAGTTTTCGGGGGAGTACAGATACGCAGTATTTT
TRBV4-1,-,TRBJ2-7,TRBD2,CASSPKIGGLAGGGGNEQYF,TGCGCCAGCAGCCCCAAGATCGGGGGACTAGCGGGAGGCGGTGGGAACGAGCAGTACTTC
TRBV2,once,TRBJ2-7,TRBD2,CASSVNLAGLRLSYEQYF,TGTGCCAGCAGTGTCAATCTAGCGGGATTACGTCTCTCCTACGAGCAGTACTTC
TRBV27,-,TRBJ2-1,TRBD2,CASSLVPGLAGVNEQFF,TGTGCCAGCAGTTTAGTCCCGGGACTAGCGGGAGTGAATGAGCAGTTCTTC
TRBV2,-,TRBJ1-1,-,CASSDRTGYSEAFF,TGTGCCAGCAGTGATCGAACAGGGTATAGTGAAGCTTTCTTT
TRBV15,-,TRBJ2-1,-,CATSEEGGNEQFF,TGTGCCACCAGCGAGGAGGGGGGGAATGAGCAGTTCTTC
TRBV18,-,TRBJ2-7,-,CASSPTGSCTYEQYF,TGTGCCAGCTCACCGACGGGAAGTTGCACCTACGAGCAGTACTTC
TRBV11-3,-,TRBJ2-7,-,CASSSPSMGRYEQYF,TGTGCCAGCAGCTCCCCTTCTATGGGGCGCTACGAGCAGTACTTC
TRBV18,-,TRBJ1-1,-,CASSQSQVGDTEAFF,TGTGCCAGCTCACAGTCACAGGTTGGGGACACTGAAGCTTTCTTT
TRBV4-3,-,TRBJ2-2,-,CASSQDWGERAGELFF,TGCGCCAGCAGCCAAGACTGGGGGGAGCGTGCCGGGGAGCTGTTTTTT
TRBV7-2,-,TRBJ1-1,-,CASSLVGGGEAFF,TGTGCCAGCAGCTTAGTCGGAGGGGGAGAAGCTTTCTTT
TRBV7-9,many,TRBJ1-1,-,CASSPEGTGFGAFF,TGTGCCAGCAGCCCCGAGGGGACGGGGTTCGGAGCTTTCTTT
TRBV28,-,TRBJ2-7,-,CASSFKARTKGYEQYF,TGTGCCAGCAGCTTTAAGGCGCGGACCAAGGGCTACGAGCAGTACTTC
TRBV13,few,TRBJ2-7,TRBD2,CASSLETSGRAYEQYF,TGTGCCAGCAGCTTAGAAACTAGCGGGAGGGCCTACGAGCAGTACTTC
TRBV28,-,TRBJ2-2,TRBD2,CASSLRTSGSTGELFF,TGTGCCAGCAGTTTGCGGACTAGCGGGTCCACCGGGGAGCTGTTTTTT
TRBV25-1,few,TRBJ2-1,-,CASSDPDGIYNEQFF,TGTGCCAGCAGTGACCCAGACGGAATCTACAATGAGCAGTTCTTC
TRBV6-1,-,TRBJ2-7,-,CASSEPRRGYEQYF,TGTGCCAGCAGTGAACCCCGCAGGGGCTACGAGCAGTACTTC
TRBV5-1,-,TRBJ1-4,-,CASSLAGQGPFWEKLFF,TGCGCCAGCAGCTTGGCGGGCCAGGGACCTTTCTGGGAAAAACTGTTTTTT
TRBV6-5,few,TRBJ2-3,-,CASRASGNTDTQYF,TGTGCCAGCAGGGCCTCCGGTAACACAGATACGCAGTATTTT
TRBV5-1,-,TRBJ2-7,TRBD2,CASSLEGGRSYEQYF,TGCGCCAGCAGCTTGGAGGGCGGGAGGTCCTACGAGCAGTACTTC
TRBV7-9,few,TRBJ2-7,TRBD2,CASSLSGSGGYEQYF,TGTGCCAGCAGCTTGTCGGGTAGCGGGGGATACGAGCAGTACTTC
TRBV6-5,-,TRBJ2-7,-,CASTPVTAYEQYF,TGTGCCAGCACCCCCGTGACAGCCTACGAGCAGTACTTC
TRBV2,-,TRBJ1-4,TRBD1,CASSVSRDRENEKLFF,TGTGCCAGCAGTGTAAGCCGGGACAGAGAGAATGAAAAACTGTTTTTT
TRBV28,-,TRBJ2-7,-,CASTESPSYEQYF,TGTGCCAGCACCGAATCCCCCAGCTACGAGCAGTACTTC
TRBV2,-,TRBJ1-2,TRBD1,CASSESGQGAYTF,TGTGCCAGCAGTGAATCGGGACAGGGCGCCTACACCTTC
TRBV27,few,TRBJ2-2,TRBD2,CASTPGAGGSNTGELFF,TGTGCCAGCACCCCAGGAGCGGGAGGATCGAACACCGGGGAGCTGTTTTTT
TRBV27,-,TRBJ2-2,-,CASSFSSGAGELFF,TGTGCCAGCAGTTTCTCCAGCGGTGCCGGGGAGCTGTTTTTT
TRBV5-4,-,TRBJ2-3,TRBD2,CASSKTAGYPDTQYF,TGTGCCAGCAGCAAAACAGCGGGATACCCAGATACGCAGTATTTT
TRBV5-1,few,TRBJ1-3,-,CASSDQGGFSGNTIYF,TGCGCCAGCAGTGATCAGGGCGGCTTCTCTGGAAACACCATATATTTT
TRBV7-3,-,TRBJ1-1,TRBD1,CASSWTGGTEAFF,TGTGCCAGCAGCTGGACAGGCGGCACTGAAGCTTTCTTT
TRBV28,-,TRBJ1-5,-,CASSLSLGLGSMLDQPQHF,TGTGCCAGCAGTTTATCCCTAGGACTGGGATCCATGCTCGATCAGCCCCAGCATTTT
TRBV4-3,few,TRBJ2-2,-,CASSQGGMPVGTNTGELFF,TGCGCCAGCAGCCAAGGGGGCATGCCGGTGGGGACGAACACCGGGGAGCTGTTTTTT
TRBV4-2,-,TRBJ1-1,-,CASRVSTEAFF,TGTGCCAGCAGGGTCAGCACTGAAGCTTTCTTT
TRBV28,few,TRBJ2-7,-,CATSGISYEQYF,TGTGCCACCTCCGGGATATCCTACGAGCAGTACTTC
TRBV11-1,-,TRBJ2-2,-,CASSLALLKGMPDTGELFF,TGTGCCAGCAGCTTAGCGCTTCTGAAGGGGATGCCCGACACCGGGGAGCTGTTTTTT
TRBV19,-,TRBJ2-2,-,CASRWWWTTGELFF,TGTGCCAGTAGGTGGTGGTGGACGACCGGGGAGCTGTTTTTT
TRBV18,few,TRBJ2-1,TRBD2,CASSPPTGGAGLYNEQFF,TGTGCCAGCTCACCACCGACCGGGGGAGCGGGACTGTACAATGAGCAGTTCTTC
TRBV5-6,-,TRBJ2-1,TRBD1,CASSWPGQAYNEQFF,TGTGCCAGCAGCTGGCCGGGACAGGCCTACAATGAGCAGTTCTTC
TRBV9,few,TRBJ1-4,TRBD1,CASSASTGVGEKLFF,TGTGCCAGCAGCGCATCTACAGGGGTGGGGGAAAAACTGTTTTTT
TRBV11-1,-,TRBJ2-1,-,CASSLGLNEQFF,TGTGCCAGCAGCTTAGGACTCAATGAGCAGTTCTTC
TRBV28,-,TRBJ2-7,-,CASSLRAGASYEQYF,TGTGCCAGCAGCCTTCGGGCAGGGGCAAGCTACGAGCAGTACTTC
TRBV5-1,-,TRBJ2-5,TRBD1,CASSRDRWETQYF,TGCGCCAGCAGCCGGGACAGGTGGGAGACCCAGTACTTC
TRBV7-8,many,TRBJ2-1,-,CASGIAHVNNEQFF,TGTGCCAGCGGGATAGCGCACGTGAACAATGAGCAGTTCTTC
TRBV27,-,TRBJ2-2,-,CASSIGGTGELFF,TGTGCCAGCAGTATAGGAGGCACCGGGGAGCTGTTTTTT
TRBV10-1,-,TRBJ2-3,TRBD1,CASSESWQGAGDTQYF,TGCGCCAGCAGTGAGTCTTGGCAGGGGGCCGGTGATACGCAGTATTTT
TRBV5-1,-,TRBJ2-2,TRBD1,CASSLERGPNTGELFF,TGCGCCAGCAGCTTGGAGAGGGGGCCGAACACCGGGGAGCTGTTTTTT
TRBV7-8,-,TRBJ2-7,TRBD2,CASSEEGYSRTSGYEQYF,TGTGCCAGCAGCGAAGAGGGGTATAGTCGGACTAGCGGCTACGAGCAGTACTTC
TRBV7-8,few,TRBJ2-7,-,CASSPPTARAYEQYF,TGTGCCAGCAGCCCCCCAACGGCCCGAGCCTACGAGCAGTACTTC
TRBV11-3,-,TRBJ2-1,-,CASSLLEAASYNEQFF,TGTGCCAGCAGCCTATTAGAGGCGGCCTCCTACAATGAGCAGTTCTTC
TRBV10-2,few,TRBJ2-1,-,CASSDFDNEQFF,TGCGCCAGCAGTGACTTTGACAATGAGCAGTTCTTC
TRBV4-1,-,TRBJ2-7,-,CASSATQGFHEQYF,TGCGCCAGCAGCGCCACGCAGGGTTTCCACGAGCAGTACTTC
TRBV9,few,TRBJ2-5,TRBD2,CASSVLAGEGGETQYF,TGTGCCAGCAGCGTTCTAGCGGGAGAAGGAGGGGAGACCCAGTACTTC
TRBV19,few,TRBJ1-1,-,CASSMWTNTEAFF,TGTGCCAGTAGTATGTGGACGAACACTGAAGCTTTCTTT
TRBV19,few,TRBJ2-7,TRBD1,CASSIGTGNSYEQYF,TGTGCCAGTAGTATCGGGACAGGGAATTCCTACGAGCAGTACTTC